This T cell receptor beta chain was retrieved from a study of blood T cell repertoires in COVID-19. Looked up from germline, CDR1 is SGHTS and CDR2 is YDEGEE. Trimming removed 0 bases at V and 6 bases at J, with 18 bases between. The CDR3 has 16 amino acids. Profiled with immunoSEQ multiplex PCR; TCRdb holds only in-frame clones, not every one. The data show 55,000 to 70,000 clones, 90% to 95% seen once. While infection was still active, Seattle patients were enrolled and then followed longitudinally. This sequence was found in a man in his forties with COVID-19, enrolled during active disease. The V and J genes are TRBV5-8 and TRBJ1-2; D perhaps matches TRBD1 (6 bases). The specimen was peripheral blood. The CDR3 sequence: CASSLAQHWGGHGYTF. The CDR3 bases are TGTGCCAGCAGCTTGGCCCAACATTGGGGGGGGCATGGCTACACCTTC.